This is a list of T cell receptor beta chains from one sample in a study of shared clonotypes between healthy human individuals. Measured with immunoSEQ multiplex PCR; TCRdb has only the in-frame clones, and not every one. This table has about 1.9 million clones, roughly 93% appearing once. The sample consisted of naive CD8+ T cells from PBMCs. All receptors come from a man aged 18 to 30 in good health. Some clones in this sample may be carry-over from other donors' samples. CDR3s include the opening cysteine and the closing phenylalanine or tryptophan. The D gene is left open where the match is weak. Not every row has a clone size; where given, it reads once, few, many or a size class.

TRBJ1-1,TRBV4-1,NA,TRBD1,TGCGCCAGCAGCCCCCCGACAGGGGTGGGCACTGAAGCTTTCTTT,CASSPPTGVGTEAFF
TRBJ1-1,TRBV30,NA,NA,TGTGCCTCCACGAGATGGGGGCTGAACACTGAAGCTTTCTTT,CASTRWGLNTEAFF
TRBJ2-7,TRBV4-2,NA,NA,TGTGCCAGCAGCCAGGGCAAGGGCACCTACGAGCAGTACTTC,CASSQGKGTYEQYF
TRBJ1-4,TRBV2,NA,NA,TGTGCCAGCAGCGGCCCCCCTAGCGGAAATGAAAAACTGTTTTTT,CASSGPPSGNEKLFF
TRBJ1-1,TRBV13,once,NA,TGTGCCAGCAGCCCATCGGCGGGCTGGGACGCTGAAGCTTTCTTT,CASSPSAGWDAEAFF
TRBJ2-7,TRBV5-1,NA,TRBD1,TGCGCCAGCAGCTTGGGAAGGGGGCTGAACGAGCAGTACTTC,CASSLGRGLNEQYF
TRBJ1-4,TRBV7-9,NA,TRBD1,TGTGCCAGCAGCTGGCGGGACAGCGGGGCTAATGAAAAACTGTTTTTT,CASSWRDSGANEKLFF
TRBJ2-5,TRBV2,once,TRBD2,TGTGCCAGTAACGGACTAGCGGGGGACCAAGAGACCCAGTACTTC,CASNGLAGDQETQYF
TRBJ2-3,TRBV7-6,NA,NA,TGTGCCAGCAGCTTAGTGGCTTATTTGGGGGCATCGGTCGCAGATACGCAGTATTTT,CASSLVAYLGASVADTQYF
TRBJ2-7,TRBV6-5,NA,NA,TGTGCCAGCAGTTACCAGGGGTCGGGGGAGCAGTACTTC,CASSYQGSGEQYF
TRBJ2-7,TRBV28,NA,NA,TGTGCCAGCAGTCGTCCCCTAACCATACCCTACGAGCAGTACTTC,CASSRPLTIPYEQYF
TRBJ1-2,TRBV7-9,NA,NA,TGTGCCAGCAGCTCGGACCGCCCCGGTTACAATGGCTACACCTTC,CASSSDRPGYNGYTF
TRBJ1-6,TRBV11-2,NA,TRBD1,TGTGCCAGCAGCAAGACAGGGGATAATTCACCCCTCCACTTT,CASSKTGDNSPLHF
TRBJ2-1,TRBV7-9,NA,TRBD2,TGTGCCAGCAGTTCTAGCGGGGATGGGGATGAGCAGTTCTTC,CASSSSGDGDEQFF
TRBJ1-2,TRBV2,once,NA,TGTGCCAGCAGAGACACAGGGTCGGGCTATGGCTACACCTTC,CASRDTGSGYGYTF
TRBJ2-1,TRBV11-2,NA,NA,TGTGCCAGCAGCTTAGATTTGGCGGACCTATACAATGAGCAGTTCTTC,CASSLDLADLYNEQFF
TRBJ2-7,TRBV7-9,NA,NA,TGTGCCAGCAGCCCGCCAAGGTACGAGCAGTACTTC,CASSPPRYEQYF